These T cell receptor beta chains were read from a single sample in a study of blood T cell repertoires in COVID-19. Generated by immunoSEQ multiplex PCR, the TCRdb table keeps only in-frame clones and is missing some. The sample has about 270,000 clones, approximately 81% seen once. The sample taken for sequencing was peripheral blood. These receptors were obtained from a woman aged 18-29 years with acute or convalescent COVID-19. CDR3s include the opening cysteine and the closing phenylalanine or tryptophan. D genes are given only for firm matches. Part of the rows lack a size; the others show once, few, many or a class for expanded clones.

TRBD2	TRBV6-2/TRBV6-3	17	.	TRBJ2-3	TGTGCCAGCAGTTACGGGTCGCTAGCGGGAAACACAGATACGCAGTATTTT	CASSYGSLAGNTDTQYF
.	TRBV11-3	12	.	TRBJ2-5	TGTGCCAGCAGTACCTCGGGAGAGACCCAGTACTTC	CASSTSGETQYF
TRBD1	TRBV4-3	14	.	TRBJ2-7	TGCGCCAGCAGCCAACATACAGGGGCCCGCGAGCAGTACTTC	CASSQHTGAREQYF
TRBD2	TRBV19	14	.	TRBJ2-5	TGTGCCAGTAGTATAGCTAGCGGGGCAAGGACCCAGTACTTC	CASSIASGARTQYF
.	TRBV12-3/TRBV12-4	13	once	TRBJ1-2	TGTGCCAGCAGTTTCCAGGGAGGCTATGGCTACACCTTC	CASSFQGGYGYTF
TRBD2	TRBV6-5	16	.	TRBJ2-3	TGTGCCAGCAGTTGGTATAGCGGGGGGAACACAGATACGCAGTATTTT	CASSWYSGGNTDTQYF
.	TRBV29-1	13	.	TRBJ1-2	TGCAGCGTTGAAGGCGGGGGCGTCTATGGCTACACCTTC	CSVEGGGVYGYTF
.	TRBV6-6	13	.	TRBJ2-7	TGTGCCAGCAGTTCAAAACAAAGCGGCGAGCAGTACTTC	CASSSKQSGEQYF
TRBD1	TRBV15	14	.	TRBJ2-5	TGTGCCACCAGCAGAGGGGGGACAGGGGGATCCCAGTACTTC	CATSRGGTGGSQYF
.	TRBV7-2	16	once	TRBJ2-3	TGTGCCAGCAGCTTAGGGGTAGCGACAAGCACAGATACGCAGTATTTT	CASSLGVATSTDTQYF
.	TRBV3-1/TRBV3-2	14	.	TRBJ2-1	TGTGCCAGCAGCCCCCGGCAGGTCAGGAATGAGCAGTTCTTC	CASSPRQVRNEQFF
TRBD2	TRBV7-8	15	.	TRBJ2-1	TGTGCCAGCATTCGGCGGGCTAGCGGGGACAATGAGCAGTTCTTC	CASIRRASGDNEQFF
TRBD2	TRBV11-2	15	.	TRBJ2-7	TGTGCCAGCAGCTTATATGGCGGGAGTATTTACGAGCAGTACTTC	CASSLYGGSIYEQYF
.	TRBV7-6	16	once	TRBJ2-7	TGTGCCAGCAGCTCCCCCGGGACACACTCCCCCTACGAGCAGTACTTC	CASSSPGTHSPYEQYF
.	TRBV5-6	12	.	TRBJ1-6	TGTGCCAGCAGCTTGAGAGGATCACCCCTCCACTTT	CASSLRGSPLHF
.	TRBV20-1	11	once	TRBJ2-1	TGCAGTGCTAGAGACGGGGTGGGGCAGTTCTTC	CSARDGVGQFF
.	TRBV27	13	.	TRBJ2-1	TGTGCCAGCAGTTTTGGAGAGGTTAATGAGCAGTTCTTC	CASSFGEVNEQFF